Below, one TCR beta chain is given with its context. Its antigen is still unknown. This entry is derived from a study of vaccination and CD4 T cells after COVID-19. At the level of the study: Overlapping spike peptides of SARS-CoV-2, HCoV-NL63, HCoV-OC43 and HCoV-229E stimulated the cells.

Oncomine TCR Beta short-read sequencing was applied to DNA from cultured CD4+ T cells. MiXCR, applied by TCRdb to the PCR reads, yields one record per CDR3 protein. The repertoire includes some 16,000 distinct CDR3 sequences, about 57% of them detected once, and over 9% sits in the top ten. The treatment: roughly 11-day PBMC culture with coronavirus spike peptide pools or control peptides (ViraFEST assay). IL-2 (roughly 9.3 IU/ml) and peptide pools (approximately 9 ug/ml) were added to cultures of around 2.1 million PBMCs per well. Germline values: CDR1 MNHEY, CDR2 SMNVEV (reference sequence). The CDR3 runs 14 residues. The V gene lost 4 bases and the J gene lost 3 bases, with 12 bases spanning the gap.

The clonotype was recovered from a human donor who had recovered from COVID-19. This rearrangement joins TRBV27 to TRBJ1-1; maybe TRBD1 (5 bases). The sample taken for sequencing was CD4+ T cells from blood, cultured in vitro. The CDR3 protein is CASSSPGRHTEAFF. The DNA of the CDR3 is TGTGCCAGCAGTTCCCCGGGACGCCACACTGAAGCTTTCTTT.